This T cell receptor beta chain emerged from a study of STAT5B mutations in CD4+ large granular lymphocyte leukemia. Study-level results: TRBV06-family usage was enriched in top patient clones (8/27) versus controls (2/35).

Controls came from buffy coats of healthy blood donors. With regard to this clone: The antigen is undetermined.

Germline lookup yields CDR1 SGDLS and CDR2 YYNGEE. After removal of 4 bases from V and 3 bases from J, the junction contained 5 bases not matched to a gene. This CDR3 comprises 14 residues. Method: immunoSEQ multiplex PCR; TCRdb's copy keeps in-frame clones and lacks some. The sample has approximately 40,000 clones; about 88% are singletons. This receptor was taken from a human donor in good health. The V call is TRBV9, the J call TRBJ2-5; TRBD1 matches at 8 bases. The sample taken for sequencing was CD4+ T cells from blood buffy coats. The CDR3 sequence is CASSPTTGEETQYF. In nucleotides, the CDR3 is TGTGCCAGCAGCCCAACGACAGGGGAAGAGACCCAGTACTTC.